Described below is a single T cell receptor (beta chain) sequence and its context. Its specificity is not known. Measured with immunoSEQ multiplex PCR; TCRdb has only the in-frame clones, and not every one. The table records under 15,000 clones, less than 90% of them present only once. This entry belongs to a study of OX40 agonist ivuxolimab in advanced cancers. At the level of the study: Ivuxolimab was delivered to patients intravenously every 2 weeks at doses spanning 0.01 to 10 mg/kg. Partial responses were achieved by three patients, of whom one had hepatocellular carcinoma and two had cutaneous melanoma.

General study findings and limits: Dosing at 0.1 to 3.0 mg/kg was accompanied by clonal expansion of CD4+ and CD8+ blood T cells by week 6.

Trimming left V 7 bases short and J 13 bases short, with 20 bases between. The germline V gene encodes CDR1 MDHEN and CDR2 SYDVKM. The CDR3 has 13 amino acids. The origin of this receptor is an adult with an advanced solid tumor such as melanoma, head and neck, liver or kidney cancer. Sequences were derived from CD4+ or CD8+ T cells sorted from blood, sampled in a trial of the OX40 agonist ivuxolimab. The chain couples TRBV28 to TRBJ2-1, with D maybe TRBD1 (5 bases). CDR3 nucleotide sequence: TGTGCCAGCACCGACACCAACCCCAGGGTTCAGTTCTTC. Translation gives CASTDTNPRVQFF.